This record looks at one T cell receptor beta chain sequence and its context. The data belong to a study of blood T cell repertoires in COVID-19. On the study more broadly: From the United States, Italy and Spain came samples of acute and convalescent COVID-19. Sources were T cells, B-cell-depleted T cells, or PBMCs; the material itself was cDNA or gDNA.

In the authors' methods: It was from reference gene primer amplification that nucleated cell counts were estimated. TCRdb keeps only in-frame clones here, not all; method: immunoSEQ multiplex PCR. V and J calls and clone size follow that table, whereas D and trimming were derived from the DNA. The sample lists a few hundred thousand clones, approximately 80% seen once, with around 4% in the top ten. The receptor comes from a woman aged 45-59 years with active or convalescent COVID-19. The sequenced sample was peripheral blood.

CDR3 nucleotide sequence: TGCGCCAGCAGCGCCTCCAAGCGGGAGGGGGAACGTAATGAGCAGTTCTTC. Protein: CASSASKREGERNEQFF. This chain links TRBV5-1 with TRBJ2-1, with 10 positions matching TRBD2. J was trimmed by 7 bases and V by 4 bases; bases with no gene match: 14. CDR3 length: 17 residues. The V gene's germline CDR1 is SGHRS and CDR2 YFSETQ.